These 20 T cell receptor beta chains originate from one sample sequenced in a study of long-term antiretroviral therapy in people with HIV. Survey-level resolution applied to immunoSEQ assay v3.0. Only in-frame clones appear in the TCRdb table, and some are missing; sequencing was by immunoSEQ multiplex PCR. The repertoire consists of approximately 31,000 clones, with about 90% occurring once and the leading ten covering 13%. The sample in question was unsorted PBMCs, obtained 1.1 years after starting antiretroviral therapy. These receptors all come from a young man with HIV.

The CDR3 nucleotides read TGTGCCAGCAGCTTAGAGGGGACTAGCGGGAGATACAACAATGAGCAGTTCTTC. Translating it yields CASSLEGTSGRYNNEQFF. This chain connects TRBV7-2 to TRBJ2-1; 14 nucleotides align to TRBD2. Germline CDR1 reads SGHTA; CDR2 reads FQGNSA. The CDR3 runs 18 residues. V was clipped by 1 base and J by 5 bases; unmatched bases: 7. Looking up the rest from reference TRBV7-2 and TRBJ2-1 gives the full variable domain: GAGVSQSPSNKVTEKGKDVELRCDPISGHTALYWYRQSLGQGLEFLIYFQGNSAPDKSGLPSDRFSAERTGGSVSTLTIQRTQQEDSAVYLCASSLEGTSGRYNNEQFFGPGTRLTVL.

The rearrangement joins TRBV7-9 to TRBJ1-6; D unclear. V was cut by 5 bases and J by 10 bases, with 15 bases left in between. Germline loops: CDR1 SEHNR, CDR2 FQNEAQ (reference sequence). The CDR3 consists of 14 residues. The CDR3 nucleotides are TGTGCCAGCAGCCAAAAGGGATGGGAATCACCCCTCCACTTT. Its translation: CASSQKGWESPLHF.

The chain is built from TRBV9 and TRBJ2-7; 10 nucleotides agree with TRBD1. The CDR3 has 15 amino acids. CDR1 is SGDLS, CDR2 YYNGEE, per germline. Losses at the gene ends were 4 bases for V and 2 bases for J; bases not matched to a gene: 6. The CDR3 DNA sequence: TGTGCCAGCAGCCTCACGGGACAGGGGCCCTACGAGCAGTACTTC. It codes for CASSLTGQGPYEQYF.

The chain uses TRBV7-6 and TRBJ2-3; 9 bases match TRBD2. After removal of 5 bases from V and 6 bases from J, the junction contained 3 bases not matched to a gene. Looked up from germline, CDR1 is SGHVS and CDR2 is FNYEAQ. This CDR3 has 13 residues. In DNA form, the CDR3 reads TGTGCCAGCAGCCGCGGGAGGGGGGATACGCAGTATTTT. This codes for CASSRGRGDTQYF.

The CDR3, as DNA: TGTGCCAGCAGCGTAGATGGGGGGAATGAGCAGTTCTTC. This encodes CASSVDGGNEQFF. The gene calls are TRBV9 and TRBJ2-1, with D perhaps matching TRBD2 (6 bases). CDR1 is SGDLS, CDR2 YYNGEE, per germline. V lost 0 bases and J 7 bases, leaving 8 bases between the germline ends. This CDR3 contains 13 residues.

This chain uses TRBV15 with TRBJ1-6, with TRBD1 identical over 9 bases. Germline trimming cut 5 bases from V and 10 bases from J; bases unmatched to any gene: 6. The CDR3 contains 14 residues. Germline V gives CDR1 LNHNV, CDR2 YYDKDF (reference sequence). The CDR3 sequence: CATSLRTGESPLHF. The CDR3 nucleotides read TGTGCCACCAGCCTTCGGACAGGGGAGTCACCCCTCCACTTT.

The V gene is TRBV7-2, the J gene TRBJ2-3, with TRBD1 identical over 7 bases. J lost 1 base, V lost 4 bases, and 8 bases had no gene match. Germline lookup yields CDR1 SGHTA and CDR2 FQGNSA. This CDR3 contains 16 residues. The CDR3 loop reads CASSYHFTGGTDTQYF. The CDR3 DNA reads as TGTGCCAGCAGCTACCACTTCACAGGGGGCACAGATACGCAGTATTTT.

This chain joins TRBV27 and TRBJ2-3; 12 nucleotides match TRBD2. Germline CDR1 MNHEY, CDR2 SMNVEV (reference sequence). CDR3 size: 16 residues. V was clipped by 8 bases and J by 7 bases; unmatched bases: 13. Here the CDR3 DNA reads TGTGCCAGCTGGTCTCTCGCTAGCGGGAGGGGAAATACGCAGTATTTT. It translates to CASWSLASGRGNTQYF.

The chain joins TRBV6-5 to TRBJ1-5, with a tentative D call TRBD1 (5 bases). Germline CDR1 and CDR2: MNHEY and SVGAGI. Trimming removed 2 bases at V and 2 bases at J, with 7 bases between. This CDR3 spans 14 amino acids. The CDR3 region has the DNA TGTGCCAGCAGTTACCAGGGTGGCAATCAGCCCCAGCATTTT. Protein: CASSYQGGNQPQHF.

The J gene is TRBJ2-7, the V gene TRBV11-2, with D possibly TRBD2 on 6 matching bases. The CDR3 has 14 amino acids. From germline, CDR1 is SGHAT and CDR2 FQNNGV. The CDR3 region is CAGSPGRFGYEQYF. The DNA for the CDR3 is TGTGCGGGGAGCCCAGGGAGGTTTGGCTACGAGCAGTACTTC.

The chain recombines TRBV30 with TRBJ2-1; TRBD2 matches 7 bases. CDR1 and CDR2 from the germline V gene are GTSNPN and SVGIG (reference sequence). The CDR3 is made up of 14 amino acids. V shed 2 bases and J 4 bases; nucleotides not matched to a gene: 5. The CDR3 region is CAWSLSSGYNEQFF. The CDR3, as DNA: TGTGCCTGGAGTTTGTCTAGCGGATACAATGAGCAGTTCTTC. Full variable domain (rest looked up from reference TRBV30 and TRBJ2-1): SQTIHQWPATLVQPVGSPLSLECTVEGTSNPNLYWYRQAAGRGLQLLFYSVGIGQISSEVPQNLSASRPQDRQFILSSKKLLLSDSGFYLCAWSLSSGYNEQFFGPGTRLTVL.

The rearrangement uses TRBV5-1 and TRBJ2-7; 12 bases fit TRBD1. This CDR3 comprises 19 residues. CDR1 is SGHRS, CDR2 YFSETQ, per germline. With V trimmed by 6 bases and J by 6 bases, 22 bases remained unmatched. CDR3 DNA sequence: TGCGCCAGCAACCCAGGGGGGGGACAGGGGGCGATAGGAAGCTTCGAGCAGTACTTC. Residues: CASNPGGGQGAIGSFEQYF.

As DNA, the CDR3 is TGTGCCAGCAGCCTCTCCAACGGAGCCAAAAACATTCAGTACTTC. Amino acids: CASSLSNGAKNIQYF. The gene calls are TRBV14 and TRBJ2-4; D remains ambiguous. The CDR3 is made up of 15 amino acids. Between the trimmed V and J ends, which lost 4 bases and 0 bases, there was a span of 10 bases. Germline-derived CDR1 and CDR2 are SGHDN and FVKESK.

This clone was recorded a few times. Here the CDR3 DNA reads TGCGCCAGCAGCCAGATTAGCGGGGGGCAATTCTACAATGAGCAGTTCTTC. It is translated as CASSQISGGQFYNEQFF. The V call is TRBV4-1, the J call TRBJ2-1; 10 positions match TRBD2. CDR3 length equals 17 residues. Germline CDR1 is MGHRA and CDR2 is YSYEKL. The V segment lost 3 bases and the J segment 3 bases; nucleotides outside the gene matches: 8.

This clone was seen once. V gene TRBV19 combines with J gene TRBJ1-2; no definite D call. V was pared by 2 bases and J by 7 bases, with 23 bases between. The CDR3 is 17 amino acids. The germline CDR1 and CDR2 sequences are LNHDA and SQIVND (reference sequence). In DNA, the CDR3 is TGTGCCAGTAGTATATCTCCCCCCGGCCCACCCTTCATTGGCTACACCTTC. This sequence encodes CASSISPPGPPFIGYTF.

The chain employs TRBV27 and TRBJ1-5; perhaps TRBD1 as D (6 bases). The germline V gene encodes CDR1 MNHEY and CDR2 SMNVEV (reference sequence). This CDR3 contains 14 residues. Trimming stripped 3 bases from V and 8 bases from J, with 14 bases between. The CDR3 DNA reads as TGTGCCAGCAGTTTGGGTATAGGGGACAAGCCCCAGCATTTT. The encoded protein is CASSLGIGDKPQHF.

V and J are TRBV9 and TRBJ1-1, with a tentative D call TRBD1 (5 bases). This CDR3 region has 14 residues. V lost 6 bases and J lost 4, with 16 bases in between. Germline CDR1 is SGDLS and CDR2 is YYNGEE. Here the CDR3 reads CASTSTAIGTEAFF. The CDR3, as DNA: TGTGCCAGCACCTCGACAGCGATTGGCACTGAAGCTTTCTTT.

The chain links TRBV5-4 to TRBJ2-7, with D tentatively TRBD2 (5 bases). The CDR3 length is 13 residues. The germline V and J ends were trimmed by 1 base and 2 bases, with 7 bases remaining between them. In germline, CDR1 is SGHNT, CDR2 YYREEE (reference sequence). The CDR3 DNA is TGTGCCAGCAGCTTGACCGGGGCCTACGAGCAGTACTTC. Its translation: CASSLTGAYEQYF.

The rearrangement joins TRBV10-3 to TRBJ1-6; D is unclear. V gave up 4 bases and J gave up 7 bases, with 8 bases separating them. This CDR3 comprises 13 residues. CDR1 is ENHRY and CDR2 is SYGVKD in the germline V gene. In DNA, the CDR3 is TGTGCCATCAGTGTGCAGATAAATTCACCCCTCCACTTT. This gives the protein CAISVQINSPLHF.

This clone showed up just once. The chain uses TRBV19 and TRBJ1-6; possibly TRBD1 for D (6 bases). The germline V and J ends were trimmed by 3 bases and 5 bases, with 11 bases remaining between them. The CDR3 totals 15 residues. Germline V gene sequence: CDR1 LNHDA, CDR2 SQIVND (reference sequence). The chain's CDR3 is CASSIREGDNSPLHF. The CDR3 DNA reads TGTGCCAGTAGTATCAGAGAGGGGGATAATTCACCCCTCCACTTT.